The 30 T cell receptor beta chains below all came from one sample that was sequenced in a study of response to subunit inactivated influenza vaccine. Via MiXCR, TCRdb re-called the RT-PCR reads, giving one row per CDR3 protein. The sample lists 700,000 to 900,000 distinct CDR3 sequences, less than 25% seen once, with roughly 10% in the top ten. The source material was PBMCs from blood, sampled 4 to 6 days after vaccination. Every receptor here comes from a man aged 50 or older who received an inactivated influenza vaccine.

The DNA of the CDR3 is TGTGCCAGATCAACTGGACAGGGGGCTACCGGGGAGCTGTTTTTT. As protein: CARSTGQGATGELFF. This chain joins TRBV7-9 and TRBJ2-2; 11 nucleotides match TRBD1. Germline V CDR1 and CDR2: SEHNR, FQNEAQ (reference sequence). CDR3 length: 15 residues. With V trimmed by 9 bases and J by 5 bases, 8 bases remained unmatched.

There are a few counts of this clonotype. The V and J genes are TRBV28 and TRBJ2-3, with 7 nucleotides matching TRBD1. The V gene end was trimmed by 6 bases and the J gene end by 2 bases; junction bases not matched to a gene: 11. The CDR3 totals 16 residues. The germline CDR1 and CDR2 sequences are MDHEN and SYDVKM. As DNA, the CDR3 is TGTGCCAGCAGAAAGACCGGGACAGAGAACACAGATACGCAGTATTTT. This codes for CASRKTGTENTDTQYF.

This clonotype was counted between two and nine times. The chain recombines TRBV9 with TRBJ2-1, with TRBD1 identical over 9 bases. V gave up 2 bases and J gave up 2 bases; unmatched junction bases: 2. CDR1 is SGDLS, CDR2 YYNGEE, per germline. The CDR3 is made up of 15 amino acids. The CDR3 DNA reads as TGTGCCAGCAGCGTGGGGACAGGGCCCTACAATGAGCAGTTCTTC. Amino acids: CASSVGTGPYNEQFF.

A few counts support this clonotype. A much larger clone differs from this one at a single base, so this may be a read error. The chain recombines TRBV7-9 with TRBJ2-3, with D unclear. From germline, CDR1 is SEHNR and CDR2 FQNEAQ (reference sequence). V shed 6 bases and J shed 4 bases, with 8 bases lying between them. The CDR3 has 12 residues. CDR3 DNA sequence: TGTGCCAGCAGTTTTACGGCAGATACGCAGTATTTT. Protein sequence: CASSFTADTQYF.

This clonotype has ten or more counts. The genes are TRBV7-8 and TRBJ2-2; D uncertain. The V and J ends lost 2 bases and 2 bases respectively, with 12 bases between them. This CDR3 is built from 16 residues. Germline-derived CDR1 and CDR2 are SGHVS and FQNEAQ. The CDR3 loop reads CASSLPAVGNTGELFF. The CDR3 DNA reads TGTGCCAGCAGCTTACCGGCTGTTGGAAACACCGGGGAGCTGTTTTTT.

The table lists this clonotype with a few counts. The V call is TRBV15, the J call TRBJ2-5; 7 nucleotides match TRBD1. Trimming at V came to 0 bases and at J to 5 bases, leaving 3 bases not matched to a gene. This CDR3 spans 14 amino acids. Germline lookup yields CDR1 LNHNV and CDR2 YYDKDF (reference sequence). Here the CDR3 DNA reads TGTGCCACCAGCAGAGAAGGGGGCAGGGAGACCCAGTACTTC. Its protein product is CATSREGGRETQYF.

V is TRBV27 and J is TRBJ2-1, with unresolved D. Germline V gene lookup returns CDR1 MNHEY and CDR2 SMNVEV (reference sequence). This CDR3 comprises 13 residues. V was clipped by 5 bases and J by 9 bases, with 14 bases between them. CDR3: CASSLQISGEQFF. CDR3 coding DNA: TGTGCCAGCAGTCTCCAAATTTCGGGTGAGCAGTTCTTC.

For the CDR3, the DNA is TGTGCCAGCAGGACGACGGCCCATACGCAGTATTTT. Its translation: CASRTTAHTQYF. The V and J genes are TRBV27 and TRBJ2-3; D not certain. The CDR3 sequence is 12 residues long. CDR1 is MNHEY, CDR2 SMNVEV, per germline (reference sequence). Trimming shortened V by 6 bases and J by 7 bases, and 11 bases separated the two germline ends.

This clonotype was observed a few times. CDR3 residues: CASSHSRRVRGNTIYF. Here the CDR3 DNA reads TGTGCCAGCAGCCATAGCAGGAGGGTTCGAGGAAACACCATATATTTT. The chain is built from TRBV3-1 and TRBJ1-3; D is uncertain. The CDR3 contains 16 residues. The germline V gene encodes CDR1 LGHDT and CDR2 YNNKEL (reference sequence). V lost 3 bases, J lost 4 bases, and 16 bases lay in between.

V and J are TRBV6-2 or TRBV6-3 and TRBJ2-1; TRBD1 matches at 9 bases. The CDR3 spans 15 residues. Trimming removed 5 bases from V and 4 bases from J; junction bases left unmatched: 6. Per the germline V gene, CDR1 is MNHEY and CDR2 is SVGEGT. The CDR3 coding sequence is TGTGCCAGCAGTCTCCGGGACAGGGCTTACAATGAGCAGTTCTTC. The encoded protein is CASSLRDRAYNEQFF.

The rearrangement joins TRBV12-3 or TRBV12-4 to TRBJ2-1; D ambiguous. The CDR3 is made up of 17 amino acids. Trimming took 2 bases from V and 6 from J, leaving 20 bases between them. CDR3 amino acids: CASSLWFGPGTGNEQFF. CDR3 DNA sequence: TGTGCCAGCAGTTTATGGTTTGGGCCAGGAACGGGCAATGAGCAGTTCTTC.

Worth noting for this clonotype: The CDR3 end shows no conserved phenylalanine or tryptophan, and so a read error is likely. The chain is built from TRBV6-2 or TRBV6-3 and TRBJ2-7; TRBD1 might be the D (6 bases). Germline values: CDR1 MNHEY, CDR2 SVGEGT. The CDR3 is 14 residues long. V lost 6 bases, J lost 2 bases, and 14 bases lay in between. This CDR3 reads CASRPRDITYEQYL. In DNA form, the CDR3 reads TGTGCCAGCAGACCCCGGGACATAACCTACGAGCAGTACTTA.

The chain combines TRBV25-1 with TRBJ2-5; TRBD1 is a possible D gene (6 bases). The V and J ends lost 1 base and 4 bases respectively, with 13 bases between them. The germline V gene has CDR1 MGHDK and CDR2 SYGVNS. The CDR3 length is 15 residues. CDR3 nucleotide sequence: TGTGCCAGCAGTGAATTAGGGGGACGGATAGAGACCCAGTACTTC. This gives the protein CASSELGGRIETQYF.

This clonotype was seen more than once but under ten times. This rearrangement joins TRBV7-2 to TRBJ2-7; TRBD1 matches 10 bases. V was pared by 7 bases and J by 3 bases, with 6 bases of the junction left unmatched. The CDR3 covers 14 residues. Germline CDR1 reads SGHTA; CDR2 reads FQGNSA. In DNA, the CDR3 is TGTGCCAGCAACGACAGGGGGCTCCACTACGAGCAGTACTTC. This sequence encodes CASNDRGLHYEQYF.

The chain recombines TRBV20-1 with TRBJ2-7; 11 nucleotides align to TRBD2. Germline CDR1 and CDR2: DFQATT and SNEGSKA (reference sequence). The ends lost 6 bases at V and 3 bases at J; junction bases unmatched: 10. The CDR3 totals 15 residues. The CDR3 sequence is CSAGGGTSGSYEQYF. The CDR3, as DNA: TGCAGTGCCGGGGGGGGAACTAGCGGGAGCTACGAGCAGTACTTC.

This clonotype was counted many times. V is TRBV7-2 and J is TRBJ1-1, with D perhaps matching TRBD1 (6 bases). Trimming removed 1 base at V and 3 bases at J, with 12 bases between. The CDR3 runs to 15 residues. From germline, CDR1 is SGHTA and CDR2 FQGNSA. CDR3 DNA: TGTGCCAGCAGCTTAGGGCGTCAGGGGTACACTGAAGCTTTCTTT. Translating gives CASSLGRQGYTEAFF.

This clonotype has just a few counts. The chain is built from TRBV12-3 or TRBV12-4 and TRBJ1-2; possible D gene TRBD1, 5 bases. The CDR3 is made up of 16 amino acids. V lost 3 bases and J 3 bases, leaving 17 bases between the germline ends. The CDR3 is CASSFSGQAAHYGYTF. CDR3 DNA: TGTGCCAGCAGTTTTTCGGGGCAGGCAGCCCACTATGGCTACACCTTC.

The CDR3 spells CATSRDPGDSEAFF. The DNA of the CDR3 is TGTGCCACCAGCAGAGATCCAGGGGACTCTGAAGCTTTCTTT. This chain uses TRBV15 with TRBJ1-1, with D possibly matching TRBD1 (6 bases). The germline CDR1 and CDR2 sequences are LNHNV and YYDKDF (reference sequence). The CDR3 runs to 14 residues. V lost 0 bases, J lost 6 bases, and 11 bases lay in between.

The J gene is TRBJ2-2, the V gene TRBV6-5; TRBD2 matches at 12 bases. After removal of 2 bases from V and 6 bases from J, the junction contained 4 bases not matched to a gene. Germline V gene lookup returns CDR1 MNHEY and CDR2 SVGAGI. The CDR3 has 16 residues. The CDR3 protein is CASSYGLAGPPGELFF. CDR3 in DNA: TGTGCCAGCAGTTACGGACTAGCGGGACCTCCCGGGGAGCTGTTTTTT.

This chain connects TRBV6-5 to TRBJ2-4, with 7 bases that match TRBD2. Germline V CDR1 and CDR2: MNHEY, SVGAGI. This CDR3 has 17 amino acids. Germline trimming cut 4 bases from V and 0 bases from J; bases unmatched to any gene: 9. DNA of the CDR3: TGTGCCAGCAGTTCGTGGGGCGGGAGATTAGCCAAAAACATTCAGTACTTC. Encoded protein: CASSSWGGRLAKNIQYF.

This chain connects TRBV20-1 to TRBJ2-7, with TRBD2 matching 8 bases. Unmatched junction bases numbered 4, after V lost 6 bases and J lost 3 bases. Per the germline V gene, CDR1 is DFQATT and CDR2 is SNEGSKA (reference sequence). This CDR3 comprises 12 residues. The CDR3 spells CSAGTSVYEQYF. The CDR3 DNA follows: TGCAGTGCGGGGACTAGTGTCTACGAGCAGTACTTC.

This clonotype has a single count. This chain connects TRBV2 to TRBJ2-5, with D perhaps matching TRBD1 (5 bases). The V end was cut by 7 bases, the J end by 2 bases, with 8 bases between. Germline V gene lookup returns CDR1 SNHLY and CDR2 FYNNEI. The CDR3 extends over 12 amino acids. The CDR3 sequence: CASNPGQETQYF. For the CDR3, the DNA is TGTGCCAGCAATCCAGGGCAAGAGACCCAGTACTTC.

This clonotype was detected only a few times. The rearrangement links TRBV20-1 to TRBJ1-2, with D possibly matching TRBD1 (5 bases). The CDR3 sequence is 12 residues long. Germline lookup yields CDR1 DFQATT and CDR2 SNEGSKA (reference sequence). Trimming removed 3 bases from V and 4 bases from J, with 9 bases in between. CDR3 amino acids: CSASRASYGYTF. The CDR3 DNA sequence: TGCAGTGCTAGCAGGGCTTCCTATGGCTACACCTTC.

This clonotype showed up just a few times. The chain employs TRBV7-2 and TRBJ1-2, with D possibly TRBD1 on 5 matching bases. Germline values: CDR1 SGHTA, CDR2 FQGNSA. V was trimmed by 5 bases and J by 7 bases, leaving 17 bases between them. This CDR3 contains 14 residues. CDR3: CASSLAVGASGYTF. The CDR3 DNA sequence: TGTGCCAGCAGCCTCGCAGTAGGGGCTAGTGGCTACACCTTC.

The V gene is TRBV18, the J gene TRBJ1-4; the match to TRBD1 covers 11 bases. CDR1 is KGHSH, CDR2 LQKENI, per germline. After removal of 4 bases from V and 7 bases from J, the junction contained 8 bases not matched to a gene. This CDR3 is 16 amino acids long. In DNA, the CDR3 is TGTGCCAGCTCACTCCGAGGACAGGGGGCATCTGAAAAACTGTTTTTT. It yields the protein CASSLRGQGASEKLFF. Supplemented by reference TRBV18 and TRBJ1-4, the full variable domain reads NAGVMQNPRHLVRRRGQEARLRCSPMKGHSHVYWYRQLPEEGLKFMVYLQKENIIDESGMPKERFSAEFPKEGPSILRIQQVVRGDSAAYFCASSLRGQGASEKLFFGSGTQLSVL.

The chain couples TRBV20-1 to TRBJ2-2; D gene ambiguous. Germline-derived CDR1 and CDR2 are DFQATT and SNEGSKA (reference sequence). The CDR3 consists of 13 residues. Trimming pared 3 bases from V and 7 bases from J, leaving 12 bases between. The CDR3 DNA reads TGCAGTGCTAGGGCCAATAGTGGCGGGGAGCTGTTTTTT. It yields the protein CSARANSGGELFF.

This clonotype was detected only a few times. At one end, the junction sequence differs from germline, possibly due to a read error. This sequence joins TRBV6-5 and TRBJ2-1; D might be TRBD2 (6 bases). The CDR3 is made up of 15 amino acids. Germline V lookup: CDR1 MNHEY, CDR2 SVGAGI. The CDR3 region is CASSNSGGWVNEQFF. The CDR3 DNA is TGTGCCAGCAGTAACTCCGGGGGATGGGTCAATGAGCAGTTCTTC.

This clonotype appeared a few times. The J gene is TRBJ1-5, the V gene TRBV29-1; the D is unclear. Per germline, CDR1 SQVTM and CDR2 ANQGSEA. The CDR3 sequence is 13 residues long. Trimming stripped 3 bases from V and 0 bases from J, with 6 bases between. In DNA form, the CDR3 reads TGCAGCGTTGAGGACGGTAGCAATCAGCCCCAGCATTTT. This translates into CSVEDGSNQPQHF. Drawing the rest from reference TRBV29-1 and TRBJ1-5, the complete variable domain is SAVISQKPSRDICQRGTSLTIQCQVDSQVTMMFWYRQQPGQSLTLIATANQGSEATYESGFVIDKFPISRPNLTFSTLTVSNMSPEDSSIYLCSVEDGSNQPQHFGDGTRLSIL.

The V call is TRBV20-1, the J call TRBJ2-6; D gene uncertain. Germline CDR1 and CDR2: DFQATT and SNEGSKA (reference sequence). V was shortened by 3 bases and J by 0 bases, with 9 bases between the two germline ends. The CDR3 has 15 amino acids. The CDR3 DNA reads TGCAGTGCTAGTAACAGTGACTCTGGGGCCAACGTCCTGACTTTC. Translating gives CSASNSDSGANVLTF.

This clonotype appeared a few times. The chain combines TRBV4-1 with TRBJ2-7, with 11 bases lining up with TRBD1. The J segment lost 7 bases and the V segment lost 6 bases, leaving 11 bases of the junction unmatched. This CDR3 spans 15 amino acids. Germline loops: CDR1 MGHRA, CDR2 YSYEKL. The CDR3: CASSMIRTGGGEQYF. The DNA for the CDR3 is TGCGCCAGCAGTATGATTAGGACAGGGGGCGGAGAGCAGTACTTC.